This TCR beta chain was sequenced in a study of blood T cell repertoires in COVID-19. Germline V gene data show CDR1 as MNHEY and CDR2 as SVGAGI. With 7 bases clipped from V and 5 bases from J, the junction kept 7 bases outside the gene matches. The CDR3 loop spans 13 amino acids. TCRdb's copy holds only in-frame clones and misses some; the assay was immunoSEQ multiplex PCR. Of 95,000 to 150,000 clones in the sample, over 75% are singletons; the top ten hold roughly a quarter. The receptor was isolated from a woman at least 80 years old with acute or convalescent COVID-19. The V and J genes are TRBV6-5 and TRBJ1-1; 7 nucleotides agree with TRBD1. What was sequenced was peripheral blood. The CDR3 DNA is TGTGCCAGCATCGACAGGGTGGGGACTGAAGCTTTCTTT. Translating gives CASIDRVGTEAFF.